This T cell receptor beta chain was sequenced during a study of T cell repertoires in cytomegalovirus infection. The CDR3 extends over 15 amino acids. The V and J ends lost 2 bases and 3 bases, in that order; junction bases with no gene match: 4. The germline V gene has CDR1 MNHEY and CDR2 SVGEGT. MiXCR, run by TCRdb on the reads, gives a single entry per CDR3 protein. The data contain approximately 220,000 distinct CDR3 sequences, 35% to 45% of them singletons. With respect to this clonotype: Its antigen is as yet unknown.

The origin of this receptor is a human donor in good health (CMV status not recorded). Some clones in this sample may be carry-over from other donors' samples. The chain has TRBV6-2 or TRBV6-3 and TRBJ2-3, with 8 positions matching TRBD2. Specimen: CD8+ T cells from cultured PBMCs, collected from culture after CMV antigen stimulation. The CDR3 sequence: CASSYPREVTDTQYF. Written as DNA, the CDR3 is TGTGCCAGCAGTTACCCGCGGGAGGTAACAGATACGCAGTATTTT.